This T cell receptor beta chain came from a study of cytomegalovirus exposure and HLA in healthy donors. Study outcomes and limitations: Later, an analysis found that common viral pathogens appeared to be linked with several of the most significant clusters.

The PCR contained 60 Vbeta and 13 Jbeta primers. Sequenced by immunoSEQ multiplex PCR; TCRdb stores in-frame clones only, minus some. The sample has about 170,000 clones, roughly 85% seen once. With respect to this clone: What it binds is not known.

V was shortened by 3 bases and J by 3 bases, with 20 bases between the two germline ends. CDR3 length: 17 amino acids. Germline values: CDR1 KGHSH, CDR2 LQKENI. The sequenced sample was PBMCs. The chain recombines TRBV18 with TRBJ1-2; D may be TRBD1 (5 bases). The TCR was taken from a man aged 25-40 years in good health and CMV-seropositive. CDR3 amino acids: CASSPLVTTGEHYGYTF. The CDR3 coding sequence is TGTGCCAGCTCACCGCTGGTAACCACAGGTGAACACTATGGCTACACCTTC.